Below are 18 T cell receptor beta chains sequenced from a single sample in a study of T-cell memory formation after mild COVID-19. One entry per CDR3 protein, called by TCRdb with MiXCR from the 5' RACE reads. The sample contains some 130,000 distinct CDR3 sequences, around a sixth of which appear only once. Sequenced sample: PBMCs or a T cell subset sorted from them (not recorded which). These receptors came from an adult woman who had mild COVID-19 (a few samples of this study predate the infection). Cell type and time point are not known.

For the CDR3, the DNA is TGTGCCAGCAGTGAGGGCACCAATCCCCCCTACGAGCAGTACTTC. It translates to CASSEGTNPPYEQYF. This chain uses TRBV6-4 with TRBJ2-7; D ambiguous. The length of the CDR3 is 15 residues. V lost 3 bases and J lost 2, with 14 bases in between. CDR1 is MRHNA and CDR2 is SNTAGT in the germline V gene.

The J gene is TRBJ2-7, the V gene TRBV11-2, with unresolved D. The V end was cut by 1 base, the J end by 0 bases, with 10 bases between. Germline CDR1 and CDR2: SGHAT and FQNNGV. The CDR3 spans 15 residues. The CDR3 loop reads CASSLAQAPSYEQYF. The CDR3 region has the DNA TGTGCCAGCAGCTTAGCCCAGGCCCCCTCCTACGAGCAGTACTTC.

V and J are TRBV28 and TRBJ2-5; TRBD2 matches at 7 bases. The trim removed 7 bases at V and 4 bases at J, leaving 9 bases unmatched. The CDR3 loop spans 14 amino acids. Germline V lookup: CDR1 MDHEN, CDR2 SYDVKM. The CDR3 reads CASTSSGGGETQYF. The CDR3 DNA reads TGTGCCAGCACCTCGTCGGGGGGTGGAGAGACCCAGTACTTC.

The CDR3 spells CASSRDSTDTQYF. The CDR3 coding sequence is TGTGCCAGCAGTCGGGACAGCACAGATACGCAGTATTTT. This chain connects TRBV6-5 to TRBJ2-3; D possibly uses TRBD1 or TRBD2 (5 bases each). The germline CDR1 and CDR2 sequences are MNHEY and SVGAGI. V lost 5 bases, J lost 0 bases, and 6 bases lay in between. This CDR3 is built from 13 residues.

The chain has TRBV20-1 and TRBJ2-1; 9 nucleotides match TRBD2. The CDR3 extends over 17 amino acids. Germline CDR1 is DFQATT and CDR2 is SNEGSKA (reference sequence). With V trimmed by 2 bases and J by 0 bases, 8 bases remained unmatched. The CDR3 sequence is CSARHPRGGSSYNEQFF. In DNA, the CDR3 is TGCAGTGCTAGACACCCGCGGGGGGGAAGCTCCTACAATGAGCAGTTCTTC.

This clonotype has at least ten counts. CDR3 sequence (DNA): TGTGCCAGCACTTGGGGCAATCAGCCCCAGCATTTT. This sequence encodes CASTWGNQPQHF. This sequence joins TRBV7-9 and TRBJ1-5; D ambiguous. Germline V gives CDR1 SEHNR, CDR2 FQNEAQ (reference sequence). CDR3 length: 12 residues. Trimming took off 7 bases at V and 2 bases at J, with 6 bases between the two ends.

The rearrangement links TRBV3-1 to TRBJ1-2; D perhaps matches TRBD1 (5 bases). CDR3 length: 14 residues. Germline CDR1 and CDR2: LGHDT and YNNKEL (reference sequence). Trimming removed 4 bases at V and 4 bases at J, with 13 bases between. The CDR3 protein is CASSLDTYSYGYTF. The CDR3 DNA follows: TGTGCCAGCAGCCTGGACACCTATTCCTATGGCTACACCTTC.

This chain connects TRBV3-1 to TRBJ2-1; 12 nucleotides agree with TRBD2. The CDR3 consists of 16 residues. The germline gives CDR1 LGHDT, CDR2 YNNKEL (reference sequence). Trimming took 0 bases from V and 9 from J; bases not matched to a gene: 6. As DNA, the CDR3 is TGTGCCAGCAGCCAAGATGCTAGCGGGGGGGCCGGTGAGCAGTTCTTC. This sequence encodes CASSQDASGGAGEQFF.

This clonotype was picked up a small number of times. This sequence joins TRBV12-3 or TRBV12-4 and TRBJ2-6, with D hard to call. V was cut by 2 bases and J by 2 bases, with 10 bases left in between. The CDR3 is 16 residues long. The CDR3 nucleotides are TGTGCCAGCAGTTTACTCGTCTTAGCTGGGGCCAACGTCCTGACTTTC. This gives the protein CASSLLVLAGANVLTF.

This clonotype showed up just a few times. The gene calls are TRBV20-1 and TRBJ2-7; D is perhaps TRBD2 (6 bases). The CDR3 sequence is 11 residues long. In germline, CDR1 is DFQATT, CDR2 SNEGSKA (reference sequence). V gave up 7 bases and J gave up 3 bases, with 10 bases separating them. This CDR3 reads CSGTSSYEQYF. CDR3 in DNA: TGCAGTGGTACTAGCAGCTACGAGCAGTACTTC.

J is TRBJ2-3 and V is TRBV3-1, with TRBD2 matching over 13 bases. CDR3 length equals 15 residues. Germline CDR1 is LGHDT and CDR2 is YNNKEL (reference sequence). V lost 8 bases to trimming and J lost 2 bases; unmatched junction nucleotides: 4. CDR3 in amino acids: CASGTSGAATDTQYF. The DNA of the CDR3 is TGTGCCAGCGGGACTAGCGGGGCGGCCACAGATACGCAGTATTTT.

The genes are TRBV5-8 and TRBJ2-1; TRBD2 matches 16 bases. Germline-derived CDR1 and CDR2 are SGHTS and YDEGEE. V dropped 3 bases and J dropped 8; count of bases not matched to a gene: 2. CDR3 length equals 15 residues. This CDR3 is CASSWGLAGGDEQFF. The CDR3 region has the DNA TGTGCCAGCAGCTGGGGACTAGCGGGAGGGGATGAGCAGTTCTTC. Together with reference TRBV5-8 and TRBJ2-1, the CDR3 gives the full variable domain: EAGVTQSPTHLIKTRGQQATLRCSPISGHTSVYWYQQALGLGLQFLLWYDEGEERNRGNFPPRFSGRQFPNYSSELNVNALELEDSALYLCASSWGLAGGDEQFFGPGTRLTVL.

This clonotype came up a few times. This sequence joins TRBV7-3 and TRBJ2-3; the match to TRBD1 covers 7 bases. The junction had 3 bases not matched to a gene; V was cut back by 1 base and J by 2 bases. In germline, CDR1 is SGHTA, CDR2 FQGTGA. This CDR3 contains 15 residues. The CDR3 bases are TGTGCCAGCAGCTTAAGACAGGGATCCACAGATACGCAGTATTTT. Its protein product is CASSLRQGSTDTQYF.

This chain connects TRBV5-1 to TRBJ2-1, with TRBD1 identical over 9 bases. CDR3 length: 15 residues. V shed 5 bases and J 8 bases; nucleotides not matched to a gene: 11. Germline assignment: CDR1 SGHRS and CDR2 YFSETQ. Written as DNA, the CDR3 is TGCGCCAGCAGAGGAGGACAGGGGACAATAGATGAGCAGTTCTTC. Amino acid sequence: CASRGGQGTIDEQFF.

This clonotype was recorded only once. This chain uses TRBV6-2 or TRBV6-3 with TRBJ1-1; TRBD1 might be the D (6 bases). Trimming left V 8 bases short and J 6 bases short, with 10 bases between. Per the germline V gene, CDR1 is MNHEY and CDR2 is SVGEGT. This CDR3 comprises 11 residues. CDR3 amino acids: CASLQGSEAFF. CDR3 DNA sequence: TGTGCCAGCCTACAGGGCTCTGAAGCTTTCTTT.

This chain links TRBV5-1 with TRBJ2-3; TRBD2 might be the D (6 bases). V lost 3 bases to trimming and J lost 1 base, with 12 bases between them. The CDR3 extends over 15 amino acids. In germline, CDR1 is SGHRS, CDR2 YFSETQ. The CDR3 coding sequence is TGCGCCAGCAGCTCGATTACGGGGGGCACAGATACGCAGTATTTT. It yields the protein CASSSITGGTDTQYF.

The chain is built from TRBV6-5 and TRBJ2-5, with D possibly being TRBD2 (6 bases). V was clipped by 1 base and J by 2 bases, with 14 bases between them. The CDR3 consists of 16 residues. Germline assignment: CDR1 MNHEY and CDR2 SVGAGI. CDR3 DNA sequence: TGTGCCAGCAGTTACTTGACTAGGGCGGTACAAGAGACCCAGTACTTC. This codes for CASSYLTRAVQETQYF.

There are a few counts of this clonotype. The V call is TRBV12-3 or TRBV12-4, the J call TRBJ2-3; D call uncertain. V lost 6 bases to trimming and J lost 4 bases, with 8 bases between them. The CDR3 runs 12 residues. The CDR3 loop is CASSPRPDTQYF. As DNA, the CDR3 is TGTGCCAGCAGCCCTCGGCCAGATACGCAGTATTTT.